These 17 T cell receptor beta chains share one sample of origin, sequenced in a study of shared clonotypes between healthy human individuals. TCRdb's table, derived via immunoSEQ multiplex PCR, lists solely in-frame clones and lacks some. There are about 980,000 clones in the sample; over 75% occur only once, and 1.5% lies in the top ten. The specimen was memory CD4+ T cells sorted from blood. The sample's subset: CD45RA-negative fraction. All receptors come from a man younger than 35 in good health.

The chain carries TRBV30 and TRBJ2-7; tentatively, D is TRBD1 (6 bases). This CDR3 spans 14 amino acids. CDR1 is GTSNPN, CDR2 SVGIG, per germline (reference sequence). V shed 1 base and J shed 4 bases, with 14 bases lying between them. CDR3 protein: CAWSDTGTNYEQYF. As DNA, the CDR3 is TGTGCCTGGAGTGACACCGGGACAAATTACGAGCAGTACTTC.

The chain has TRBV23-1 and TRBJ2-7; 13 positions agree with TRBD2. Being an ORF, TRBV23-1 has a function that is uncertain. V lost 3 bases, J lost 4 bases, and 6 bases stayed unmatched. The CDR3 length is 16 residues. The CDR3 nucleotides read TGCGCCAGCAGTCATCAGACTAGCGGGAGGCGGTACGAGCAGTACTTC. Its protein is CASSHQTSGRRYEQYF.

The CDR3 region has the DNA TGTGCCAGGAGGAAGCGGGACAGGACCTACGAGCAGTACTTC. Its protein product is CARRKRDRTYEQYF. The chain couples TRBV27 to TRBJ2-7; possible D gene TRBD1, 8 bases. CDR3 length: 14 residues. The V and J ends lost 9 bases and 2 bases respectively, with 17 bases between them. In germline, CDR1 is MNHEY, CDR2 SMNVEV (reference sequence).

This chain links TRBV19 with TRBJ1-3, with 7 positions matching TRBD1. Germline-derived CDR1 and CDR2 are LNHDA and SQIVND (reference sequence). With V trimmed by 7 bases and J by 1 base, 13 bases remained unmatched. The CDR3 length is 17 residues. The CDR3 DNA is TGTGCCAGTACTGCTCCAGGGGGAACAAGTTCTGGAAACACCATATATTTT. This codes for CASTAPGGTSSGNTIYF.

The V call is TRBV27, the J call TRBJ2-7, with D maybe TRBD2 (5 bases). This CDR3 has 15 amino acids. With 6 bases removed from V and 5 bases from J, the gap between germline ends came to 20 bases. Germline assignment: CDR1 MNHEY and CDR2 SMNVEV (reference sequence). CDR3 sequence reads: CASSRGWSPTHEQYF. CDR3 nucleotides: TGTGCCAGCAGCCGAGGGTGGAGCCCGACCCACGAGCAGTACTTC.

Of note for this clone: The junction and the germline gene differ at one end; a read error may be behind it. This rearrangement joins TRBV11-3 to TRBJ1-3; 7 positions match TRBD1. Germline V lookup: CDR1 SGHNT, CDR2 YENEEA. This CDR3 spans 16 amino acids. The CDR3 DNA reads TGTGCCAGCAGCACCATGGCAGGGGGGTTTGGAAACGCCATATATTTT. Residues: CASSTMAGGFGNAIYF.

The genes are TRBV18 and TRBJ2-1, with 8 bases that match TRBD2. Germline CDR1 KGHSH, CDR2 LQKENI. CDR3 length: 14 amino acids. The junction had 8 bases not matched to a gene; V was cut back by 6 bases and J by 7 bases. CDR3 coding DNA: TGTGCCAGCTCGAGCGGGAGCCCTAGTAATGAGCAGTTCTTC. It is translated as CASSSGSPSNEQFF.

On this clone: The sample has other DNA sequences that encode this CDR3 too. The chain has TRBV5-4 and TRBJ2-7; 7 bases map to TRBD1. Germline values: CDR1 SGHNT, CDR2 YYREEE (reference sequence). This CDR3 is 13 amino acids long. With V trimmed by 4 bases and J by 2 bases, 3 bases remained unmatched. CDR3 residues: CASSIGQAYEQYF. CDR3 DNA sequence: TGTGCCAGCAGCATAGGACAGGCCTACGAGCAGTACTTC.

The gene calls are TRBV6-5 and TRBJ2-1; 12 bases agree with TRBD2. This CDR3 has 16 amino acids. J was trimmed by 7 bases and V by 2 bases; bases with no gene match: 6. Per the germline V gene, CDR1 is MNHEY and CDR2 is SVGAGI. The CDR3 DNA sequence: TGTGCCAGCAGTTACACGCTAGCGGGAGGGTTAAATGAGCAGTTCTTC. Residues: CASSYTLAGGLNEQFF.

The chain employs TRBV29-1 and TRBJ2-7, with a tentative D call TRBD1 (5 bases). The CDR3 consists of 11 residues. Between the trimmed V and J ends, which lost 7 bases and 4 bases, there was a span of 11 bases. Germline loops: CDR1 SQVTM, CDR2 ANQGSEA. The CDR3 DNA is TGCAGCGCAAGGGGAAAATACGAGCAGTACTTC. Protein product: CSARGKYEQYF.

The chain recombines TRBV5-1 with TRBJ2-5; D remains ambiguous. The CDR3 has 15 amino acids. The V and J ends lost 4 bases and 0 bases respectively, with 13 bases between them. Germline CDR1 SGHRS, CDR2 YFSETQ. CDR3 nucleotide sequence: TGCGCCAGCAGCGTAATGGGCCAGTACCAAGAGACCCAGTACTTC. Translating it yields CASSVMGQYQETQYF.

This clone was detected only once. The V and J genes are TRBV7-4 and TRBJ2-2; D ambiguous. V lost 5 bases and J lost 2, with 12 bases in between. The CDR3 covers 15 residues. Germline V gene lookup returns CDR1 SGHVT and CDR2 SQSDAQ. The CDR3 loop is CASSEMGSNTGELFF. CDR3 in DNA: TGTGCCAGCAGCGAAATGGGCAGTAACACCGGGGAGCTGTTTTTT.

The chain employs TRBV28 and TRBJ1-2, with D possibly TRBD1 on 5 matching bases. The CDR3 runs 16 residues. Germline CDR1 reads MDHEN; CDR2 reads SYDVKM. V was clipped by 5 bases and J by 0 bases, with 16 bases between them. CDR3 nucleotides: TGTGCCAGCAGTCCGAGACCGGGACTCACTAACTATGGCTACACCTTC. This sequence encodes CASSPRPGLTNYGYTF.

The chain recombines TRBV5-4 with TRBJ2-1; 7 positions match TRBD1. Trimming took 5 bases from V and 6 from J; bases not matched to a gene: 8. Germline lookup yields CDR1 SGHNT and CDR2 YYREEE (reference sequence). CDR3 size: 14 residues. DNA for the CDR3: TGTGCCAGCAGTCGATTACAGGGGACCAATGAGCAGTTCTTC. Translated, it gives CASSRLQGTNEQFF.

Within the sample, this clone is medium-sized. V is TRBV5-4 and J is TRBJ2-7; either TRBD1 or TRBD2 may fit D (5 bases each). Germline CDR1 SGHNT, CDR2 YYREEE (reference sequence). V lost 4 bases to trimming and J lost 5 bases, with 16 bases between them. The CDR3 covers 14 residues. The CDR3 DNA sequence: TGTGCCAGCAGCCAAAAGGCGGTGGGGGACGAGCAGTACTTC. Its protein product is CASSQKAVGDEQYF.

This chain joins TRBV10-2 and TRBJ2-1; 9 bases map to TRBD1. Germline V gene sequence: CDR1 WSHSY, CDR2 SAAADI. CDR3 length equals 15 residues. Trimming removed 5 bases from V and 7 bases from J; junction bases left unmatched: 9. DNA of the CDR3: TGCGCCAGCAGTACAGGGGGCCTAGGCGGGAATGAGCAGTTCTTC. Its protein is CASSTGGLGGNEQFF.

In this sample, this clone turned up a few times. At the DNA level, this CDR3 is encoded by other sequences in the same sample as well. The chain uses TRBV25-1 and TRBJ1-2; D remains ambiguous. The germline V gene has CDR1 MGHDK and CDR2 SYGVNS. The CDR3 has 14 residues. The germline V and J ends were trimmed by 3 bases and 4 bases, with 12 bases remaining between them. The CDR3 region is CASSDEGATYGYTF. The CDR3 DNA sequence: TGTGCCAGCAGTGATGAGGGCGCGACCTATGGCTACACCTTC.